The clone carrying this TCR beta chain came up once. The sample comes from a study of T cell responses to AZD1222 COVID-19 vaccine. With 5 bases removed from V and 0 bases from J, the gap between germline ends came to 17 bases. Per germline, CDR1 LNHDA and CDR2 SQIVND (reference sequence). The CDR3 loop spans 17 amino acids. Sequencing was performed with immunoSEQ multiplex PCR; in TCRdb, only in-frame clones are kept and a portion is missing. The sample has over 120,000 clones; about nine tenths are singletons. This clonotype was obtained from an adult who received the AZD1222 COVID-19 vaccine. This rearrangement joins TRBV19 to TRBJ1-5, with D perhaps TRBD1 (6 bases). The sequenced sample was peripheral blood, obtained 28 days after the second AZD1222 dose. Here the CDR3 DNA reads TGTGCCAGTAGTCCCGTCTCCGGGACATCTAGCAATCAGCCCCAGCATTTT. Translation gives CASSPVSGTSSNQPQHF.